These T cell receptor beta chains were read from a single sample in a study of T cell repertoires in cytomegalovirus infection. TCRdb processed the reads anew with MiXCR; each CDR3 protein has one entry. The table shows hundreds of thousands of distinct CDR3 sequences, with under 35% occurring only once. Their antigens are not known. The sample in question was cultured PBMCs, obtained from culture after CMV antigen stimulation. These receptors came from a human donor in good health (CMV status not recorded). Some clones in this sample may be carry-over from other donors' samples. Each CDR3 is given with its conserved first and last residue. The D gene is left open where the match is weak. Clone size is given for some rows only: seen once, a few or many times, or a class if the clone is expanded.

- | TRBJ1-2 | TRBV19 | few | 14 | TGTGCCAGTAGTATAGATGGATTCGGCTATGGCTACACCTTC | CASSIDGFGYGYTF
- | TRBJ1-6 | TRBV27 | - | 16 | TGTGCCAGCAGTTTATCGGCGGTGGATAATAATTCACCCCTCCACTTT | CASSLSAVDNNSPLHF
- | TRBJ2-1 | TRBV19 | - | 15 | TGTGCCAGTAGTATCAGGGCAGGGCGTAAGTATGAGCAGTTCTTC | CASSIRAGRKYEQFF
- | TRBJ1-1 | TRBV30 | - | 15 | TGTGCCTGGAGTCCCTGGCCGACCGTGAACACTGAAGCTTTCTTT | CAWSPWPTVNTEAFF
TRBD2 | TRBJ2-2 | TRBV10-3 | - | 18 | TGTGCCATCAGTAGTAGACGGGAGGGCCTGCGGGTCACCGGGGAGCTGTTTTTT | CAISSRREGLRVTGELFF
- | TRBJ2-1 | TRBV12-3/TRBV12-4 | - | 12 | TGTGCCAGCAGCCCGACTTTGAATGAGCAGTTCTTC | CASSPTLNEQFF
TRBD2 | TRBJ2-1 | TRBV7-8 | - | 16 | TGTGCCAGCAGCTTTGGACTAGCGGGGGTCCCAGCGGAGCAGTTCTTC | CASSFGLAGVPAEQFF
TRBD1 | TRBJ2-5 | TRBV5-5 | few | 16 | TGTGCCAGCAGCTTGGCCGAAGGGGGCGAGGGAGAGACCCAGTACTTC | CASSLAEGGEGETQYF
- | TRBJ1-4 | TRBV7-6 | - | 16 | TGTGCCAGCAGCCCCGCGGGGATTGCAACTAATGAAAAACTGTTTTTT | CASSPAGIATNEKLFF
- | TRBJ2-7 | TRBV7-4 | - | 13 | TGTGCCAGCAGCGCGGTCTGGTCCTCCGAGCAGTACTTC | CASSAVWSSEQYF
- | TRBJ1-1 | TRBV6-6 | - | 16 | TGTGCCAGCAGTATTCTCGGGAGGAGAGGGAACACTGAAGCTTTCTTT | CASSILGRRGNTEAFF
TRBD1 | TRBJ2-7 | TRBV6-5 | once | 16 | TGTGCCACCAGTCGCGTGGACCCAGACAGGGGCGGGGAGGAGTACTTC | CATSRVDPDRGGEEYF
- | TRBJ2-5 | TRBV7-2 | - | 13 | TGTGCCAGCAGCTTAGCCGAGGAAGAGACCCAGTACTTC | CASSLAEEETQYF
- | TRBJ2-5 | TRBV6-1 | many | 14 | TGTGCCAGCAGTGATGCAGGGATGGGAGAGACCCAGTACTTC | CASSDAGMGETQYF
TRBD2 | TRBJ2-2 | TRBV6-2/TRBV6-3 | - | 18 | TGTGCCAGCAGTTACCCCTTGGGGGTTGCGGGAGACGCCGGGGAGCTGTTTTTT | CASSYPLGVAGDAGELFF
TRBD2 | TRBJ2-3 | TRBV12-3/TRBV12-4 | - | 16 | TGTGCCAGCAGACGCGGACTAGCGGGAGCAGGAGATACGCAGTATTTT | CASRRGLAGAGDTQYF
- | TRBJ1-4 | TRBV12-3/TRBV12-4 | few | 17 | TGTGCCAGCAGTTTCGCAGCAGAGACCACAACTAATGAAAAACTGTTTTTT | CASSFAAETTTNEKLFF
- | TRBJ1-1 | TRBV11-2 | many | 15 | TGTGCCAGCAGCCGGGTCGCCTCTTTAAACACTGAAGCTTTCTTT | CASSRVASLNTEAFF
TRBD1 | TRBJ1-1 | TRBV27 | - | 15 | TGTGCCAGCAATCGACAGGGGGCCTTGAACACTGAAGCTTTCTTT | CASNRQGALNTEAFF
- | TRBJ1-6 | TRBV19 | - | 14 | TGTGCCAGTAGTAAATGGTCTTATAATTCACCCCTCCACTTT | CASSKWSYNSPLHF
TRBD1 | TRBJ2-2 | TRBV11-3 | few | 17 | TGTGCCAGCAGCTTAGACTCGACAGGGGCGAACACCGGGGAGCTGTTTTTT | CASSLDSTGANTGELFF
- | TRBJ1-5 | TRBV12-3/TRBV12-4 | few | 15 | TGTGCCAGCAGTTGGGACTTGCCCGTTAATCAGCCCCAGCATTTT | CASSWDLPVNQPQHF
- | TRBJ2-2 | TRBV3-1 | - | 13 | TGTGCCAGCAGCCGAGTATCGACCGGGGAGCTGTTTTTT | CASSRVSTGELFF
- | TRBJ1-1 | TRBV6-1 | few | 16 | TGTGCCAGCAGTTATCTTGACCGGGACGGGGAGACTGAAGCTTTCTTT | CASSYLDRDGETEAFF
- | TRBJ2-1 | TRBV28 | - | 13 | TGTGCCAGCAAGCTAGTAGTCCAGAATGAGCAGTTCTTC | CASKLVVQNEQFF
- | TRBJ1-5 | TRBV7-2 | few | 16 | TGTGCCAGCAGCTTAGCTGCCACCGGGAACAATCAGCCCCAGCATTTT | CASSLAATGNNQPQHF
- | TRBJ1-2 | TRBV5-6 | few | 13 | TGTGCCAGCAGCTTAAGGGTGGCCTATGGCTACACCTTC | CASSLRVAYGYTF
- | TRBJ2-2 | TRBV4-1 | few | 17 | TGCGCCAGCAGCCAAGATCAGCGGGCAGGGTGGGTCGGGGAGCTGTTTTTT | CASSQDQRAGWVGELFF
- | TRBJ1-6 | TRBV3-1 | few | 14 | TGTGCCAGCAGCCAAGTCCGGCAGGGGTCACCCCTCCACTTT | CASSQVRQGSPLHF
- | TRBJ2-7 | TRBV5-6 | - | 13 | TGTGCCAGCAGCTTGGTGTACTCCTACGAGCAGTACTTC | CASSLVYSYEQYF
TRBD2 | TRBJ2-5 | TRBV10-3 | - | 14 | TGTGCCATCTCTGCGGGGGGCCCGGGAGAGACCCAGTACTTC | CAISAGGPGETQYF
- | TRBJ1-2 | TRBV7-6 | - | 17 | TGTGCCAGCAGCTTGAGAGACACAGGGTCCCCTATCTATGGCTACACCTTC | CASSLRDTGSPIYGYTF
- | TRBJ1-6 | TRBV7-3 | few | 17 | TGTGCCAGCAGCCCCCAGCCGGTGGGGGGGTCGGATATCCCCCTCCACTTT | CASSPQPVGGSDIPLHF
- | TRBJ1-3 | TRBV5-8 | few | 15 | TGTGCCAGCAGCTCCCGGGGGGAGTCTGGAAACACCATATATTTT | CASSSRGESGNTIYF
TRBD1 | TRBJ1-1 | TRBV19 | - | 14 | TGTGCCAGTAGTATGGGGGACAGTAACACTGAAGCTTTCTTT | CASSMGDSNTEAFF
- | TRBJ1-4 | TRBV20-1 | - | 14 | TGCAGTGCTCATGGCTTGGGGACTAATGAAAAACTGTTTTTT | CSAHGLGTNEKLFF
TRBD1 | TRBJ2-7 | TRBV7-2 | many | 14 | TGTGCCAGCAGCTCCCAGGGGGCGGCCTACGAGCAGTACTTC | CASSSQGAAYEQYF
- | TRBJ2-2 | TRBV7-8 | - | 13 | TGTGCCAGCAGCTTAGGAGAGTACGGGGAGCTGTTTTTT | CASSLGEYGELFF
- | TRBJ2-1 | TRBV7-2 | - | 12 | TGTGCCAGCAGCCCCCCCAGGCTCCCGGGCGACTTC | CASSPPRLPGDF
- | TRBJ2-3 | TRBV6-8 | few | 14 | TGTGCCAGCAGGGTCTCCCTGGTAGGAGATACGCAGTATTTT | CASRVSLVGDTQYF
TRBD1 | TRBJ1-1 | TRBV27 | few | 13 | TGTGCCAGCAGTTTAACAGGGGTTACTGAAGCTTTCTTT | CASSLTGVTEAFF
TRBD1 | TRBJ1-1 | TRBV18 | many | 15 | TGTGCCAGCTCAGGGACAGGGAACATGAACACTGAAGCTTTCTTT | CASSGTGNMNTEAFF
- | TRBJ2-7 | TRBV30 | - | 16 | TGTGCCTGGAGTGTACGGGACGGCGTTTTGGGGAACGAGCAGTACTTC | CAWSVRDGVLGNEQYF